This T cell receptor beta chain was sequenced in a study of beta chain features in type 1 diabetes. The wider study: Examined across all samples were over 85 million sorted cells.

Study observations and caveats: For Type 1 diabetes patients, all four CD4+ subsets carried TCRB CDR3s that were moderately but significantly shorter.

The trim removed 6 bases at V and 7 bases at J, leaving 9 bases unmatched. The CDR3 totals 13 residues. Germline CDR1 is SQVTM and CDR2 is ANQGSEA. Regarding this clone: The antigen remains undetermined.

Every bit of the isolated RNA underwent reverse transcription, so sequencing read expressed TCRB transcripts. Using immunoSEQ multiplex PCR, the repertoire was profiled, and TCRdb retains in-frame clones only, with some absent. Of 250,000 or so clones in the sample, approximately 14% are singletons; the top ten hold approximately 0.018%. This chain connects TRBV29-1 to TRBJ2-1; TRBD1 aligns across 7 bases. This TCR was recovered from a man in his thirties or forties with type 1 diabetes. The sequenced sample was naive CD4+ T cells from blood. CDR3 bases: TGCAGCGTCGCCACAGGGGTCGGGAATGAGCAGTTCTTC. It specifies CSVATGVGNEQFF.